The 4 T cell receptor beta chains presented below share a single source sample, sequenced in a study of T cell clonality in common variable immunodeficiency. Clones were sequenced by immunoSEQ multiplex PCR, and TCRdb holds only the in-frame ones, with some missing. Recorded here are approximately 52,000 clones, with no singletons, and the ten leading clones hold around 3.2%. Sequenced material: peripheral blood mononuclear cells. The receptors derive from a person aged 18-70 years in good health.

The sample holds a few counts of this clone. Sequencing ends 3 residues short of the CDR3 end; the germline J gene provides the rest. This chain links TRBV6-1 with TRBJ2-1; 9 nucleotides line up with TRBD1. The CDR3 is made up of 16 amino acids. V lost 0 bases, J lost 7 bases, and 7 bases stayed unmatched. Germline assignment: CDR1 MNHNS and CDR2 SASEGT. The CDR3 spells CASSEAEGQGGNEQFF. The covered CDR3 bases are TGTGCCAGCAGTGAAGCAGAGGGACAGGGTGGTAATGAG.

This clone showed up many times. The CDR3 goes on 3 residues after the read ends, and that part is filled in from the germline J gene. This chain uses TRBV6-1 with TRBJ1-5; 9 bases match TRBD1. The CDR3 length is 19 residues. Germline CDR1 reads MNHNS; CDR2 reads SASEGT. Trimming at V came to 1 base and at J to 0 bases, leaving 10 bases not matched to a gene. CDR3 region: CASSEGGDRVYLSNQPQHF. The covered CDR3 bases are TGTGCCAGCAGTGAAGGGGGGGACAGGGTTTATCTTAGCAATCAGCCC.

In its sample, this clone was seen many times. The read ends 3 residues early relative to the CDR3; the germline J gene fills the gap. The chain uses TRBV30 and TRBJ1-2, with a tentative D call TRBD1 (6 bases). V lost 0 bases and J 6 bases, leaving 14 bases between the germline ends. The CDR3 runs to 14 residues. Germline assignment: CDR1 GTSNPN and CDR2 SVGIG (reference sequence). The CDR3 bases that were read are TGTGCCTGGAGTGTAGGGGCAGGGGTCCATGGC. Its protein product is CAWSVGAGVHG. The CDR3 reads in full as CAWSVGAGVHGYTF.

This clone has at least ten counts. The read stops 3 residues short of the end of the CDR3; the missing end is completed from the germline J gene. The chain links TRBV7-3 to TRBJ2-2; 7 bases map to TRBD1. The CDR3 has 15 amino acids. Trimming at V came to 5 bases and at J to 8 bases, leaving 11 bases not matched to a gene. The germline V gene has CDR1 SGHTA and CDR2 FQGTGA. The covered CDR3 bases are TGTGCCAGCAGCCGATCCCGAGGGGGCCCAGGGGAG. Protein sequence: CASSRSRGGPGE. The CDR3 as a whole reads CASSRSRGGPGELFF.